This T cell receptor beta chain is from a study of T cell repertoires in cytomegalovirus infection. As for the study in general: Signatures in public TCR beta sequences pointed to both CMV infection and matching HLA type. General observations from the study: Pooled public TCR beta family frequency picked out CMV carriers with the relevant HLA. HLA-C-restricted CMV clonotypes gave the most frequent clonotype in two of eight donors.

This clonotype was counted at least ten times. Antigen: not known. TCRdb re-derived calls from the reads in MiXCR, one entry per CDR3 protein. Among 400,000 or so distinct CDR3 sequences listed, over 15% were seen once. Germline CDR1 reads LGHNA; CDR2 reads YNFKEQ. Deletions cut 2 bases from V and 0 bases from J, with 13 bases between. This CDR3 comprises 16 residues. The chain couples TRBV4-2 to TRBJ1-1; the D is unclear. The sequence was collected from a human donor in good health (CMV status not recorded). Some clones in this sample may be carry-over from other donors' samples. Material for sequencing was PBMCs. CDR3 nucleotide sequence: TGTGCCAGCAGCCAACCTCGGACCGAGATGAACACTGAAGCTTTCTTT. Its protein product is CASSQPRTEMNTEAFF.